This is a list of T cell receptor beta chains from one sample in a study of shared clonotypes between healthy human individuals. Data came from immunoSEQ multiplex PCR; TCRdb stores just in-frame clones and leaves some out. This repertoire shows approximately 2.1 million clones, approximately 95% found once; its top ten account for about 0.37%. The sample was naive CD4+ T cells from PBMCs. These receptors came from a man aged 18 to 35 in good health. Some clones in this sample may be carry-over from other donors' samples. The CDR3 runs from the conserved cysteine through the conserved F or W.

TRBJ2-1	TRBV12-5	CASGLSGTEQFF
TRBJ2-7	TRBV4-1	CASSQVSGRTYEQYF
TRBJ2-2	TRBV19	CASRTMGQANTGELFF
TRBJ2-5	TRBV5-1	CASSFSGQETQYF
TRBJ2-6	TRBV5-1	CASRDTSSGANVLTF
TRBJ2-2	TRBV19	CASRLTGEGTGELFF
TRBJ2-1	TRBV6-5	CASSYTGGNEQFF
TRBJ1-4	TRBV5-8	CASSFGGFVNEKLFF
TRBJ1-1	TRBV18	CASSPQGSRSDTEAFF
TRBJ1-2	TRBV28	CASSTTNYGYTF
TRBJ1-2	TRBV19	CASSIGQYYGYTF
TRBJ1-1	TRBV9	CASSVDVGQGRRKAFF
TRBJ2-4	TRBV4-1	CASSQVGLAVGKNIQYF
TRBJ2-7	TRBV2	CASTSTGGGPYEQYF
TRBJ2-1	TRBV7-2	CASSPRAILNNEQFF
TRBJ1-1	TRBV6-5	CASSYSGIMNTEAFF
TRBJ1-2	TRBV2	CASIGLNYGYTF
TRBJ2-5	TRBV19	CAHHEETQYF
TRBJ2-1	TRBV5-1	CASSPLAGGSNEQFF
TRBJ2-7	TRBV4-3	CASSQELLRAPYYEQYF
TRBJ2-3	TRBV7-2	CASSGSTSVRDTQYF
TRBJ2-7	TRBV6-1	CAGVTRPLDEQYF
TRBJ1-2	TRBV7-9	CASSSKGGHQPPNYGYTF
TRBJ2-1	TRBV6-5	CAPRAAPYNEQFF
TRBJ2-6	TRBV6-5	CASSVDSSGANVLTF
TRBJ2-2	TRBV7-2	CASSLVLGNTGELFF
TRBJ1-1	TRBV1	CTSSPSAGCTEAFF
TRBJ2-3	TRBV10-3	CAISLPPRSSTDTQYF
TRBJ2-7	TRBV6-1	CASSGQGFSYEQYF
TRBJ2-2	TRBV7-2	CASSQTSGRGTGELFF
TRBJ2-5	TRBV6-1	CATATGGGGETQYF
TRBJ2-3	TRBV2	CASSRLSTDTQYF
TRBJ2-3	TRBV7-3	CASSYLLAASTDTQYF
TRBJ1-1	TRBV15	CATSRDTRNTEAFF
TRBJ1-2	TRBV19	CASSPRTGGVYGYTF
TRBJ1-3	TRBV5-4	CASSTDRGLAGNTIYF
TRBJ1-5	TRBV1	CTSSQPPPGSNQPQHF
TRBJ2-7	TRBV19	CASSTSIGPIYEQYF
TRBJ2-3	TRBV4-2	CASSQPTGDRTDTQYF
TRBJ2-7	TRBV7-9	CASSLGTSLHEQYF
TRBJ1-3	TRBV5-1	CASSLQQGAYAGNTIYF
TRBJ1-1	TRBV25-1	CASSVRDRGSEAFF
TRBJ2-5	TRBV28	CASSLGLAGGTQYF
TRBJ1-5	TRBV18	CASSYQGVNQPQHF